The next 9 T cell receptor beta chains were all read from a single sample in a study of T cells in Graves' hyperthyroidism and ophthalmopathy. Amplified TCR beta CDR3 regions derived from RNA transcripts. When the TCR CDR3 underwent first-round RT-PCR, the HTBI primer set was used. One entry per CDR3 protein results from TCRdb running MiXCR on the multiplex PCR reads. Found here are about 290,000 distinct CDR3 sequences, about 14% of them singletons; the top ten hold almost 8%. The specimen sequenced was blood. These receptors all come from a woman aged 25 to 39 with Graves' hyperthyroidism that later progressed to Graves' ophthalmopathy.

The chain combines TRBV28 with TRBJ2-7; a weak D match, TRBD2 (5 bases). From germline, CDR1 is MDHEN and CDR2 SYDVKM. CDR3 length: 12 residues. V was pared by 7 bases and J by 1 base, with 8 bases between. The CDR3 DNA sequence: TGTGCCAGCACCACGGGGTCCTACGAGCAGTACTTC. Protein: CASTTGSYEQYF.

This clonotype came up many times. The genes are TRBV4-1 and TRBJ2-7; 12 bases align to TRBD1. Germline V gives CDR1 MGHRA, CDR2 YSYEKL. The CDR3 runs to 15 residues. Trimming cost V 2 bases and J 7 bases; bases outside gene matches: 6. CDR3 nucleotides: TGCGCCAGCAGCCAAACGGGACAGGGGGCGTTTGAGCAGTACTTC. Amino acid sequence: CASSQTGQGAFEQYF.

In its sample, this clonotype was seen a few times. This rearrangement joins TRBV6-1 to TRBJ1-1, with D unclear. The germline V gene encodes CDR1 MNHNS and CDR2 SASEGT. With 4 bases removed from V and 7 bases from J, the gap between germline ends came to 16 bases. The CDR3 length is 14 residues. The CDR3 sequence: CASSVGIQSGEAFF. The CDR3 DNA reads as TGTGCCAGCAGTGTCGGAATTCAGTCAGGTGAAGCTTTCTTT.

This clonotype appeared many times. The chain combines TRBV6-1 with TRBJ2-7; TRBD1 aligns across 9 bases. V was clipped by 6 bases and J by 4 bases; unmatched bases: 10. Germline CDR1 is MNHNS and CDR2 is SASEGT. There are 15 residues in the CDR3. CDR3 nucleotide sequence: TGTGCCAGCAGCAGAGGGGGGACAGGGTCGTACGAGCAGTACTTC. Translation gives CASSRGGTGSYEQYF.

This sequence joins TRBV20-1 and TRBJ1-4; no definite D call. Germline V gene data show CDR1 as DFQATT and CDR2 as SNEGSKA (reference sequence). The CDR3 has 16 residues. V was shortened by 5 bases and J by 8 bases, with 24 bases between the two germline ends. Here the CDR3 DNA reads TGCAGTGCTCTACCACTTACCCTTATGCCTGAGGAAAAACTGTTTTTT. It specifies CSALPLTLMPEEKLFF.

This clonotype was seen ten or more times. This chain connects TRBV12-3 or TRBV12-4 to TRBJ2-7; possible D gene TRBD1, 6 bases. Between the trimmed V and J ends, which lost 5 bases and 3 bases, there was a span of 17 bases. CDR3 size: 15 residues. The CDR3, as DNA: TGTGCCAGCAGTCTTGACAGGCCCTGGGGCTACGAGCAGTACTTC. Translated: CASSLDRPWGYEQYF.

This clonotype occurred many times. The chain has TRBV27 and TRBJ2-7, with D maybe TRBD2 (6 bases). Germline lookup yields CDR1 MNHEY and CDR2 SMNVEV (reference sequence). The ends were cut back, 6 bases at V and 0 bases at J, with 15 bases in the middle. This CDR3 comprises 15 residues. The CDR3: CASRPTSFNSYEQYF. The DNA for the CDR3 is TGTGCCAGCAGACCGACTAGTTTCAACTCCTACGAGCAGTACTTC.

At least ten counts were recorded for this clonotype. This chain links TRBV12-3 or TRBV12-4 with TRBJ1-5; D is uncertain. Deletions cut 9 bases from V and 3 bases from J, with 12 bases between. This CDR3 has 13 amino acids. The CDR3 region is CASGQYPNQPQHF. DNA for the CDR3: TGTGCCAGTGGGCAGTACCCCAATCAGCCCCAGCATTTT.

This clonotype was detected many times. The chain carries TRBV2 and TRBJ1-5; no reliable D call. Trimming pared 0 bases from V and 0 bases from J, leaving 15 bases between. The germline V gene encodes CDR1 SNHLY and CDR2 FYNNEI. The CDR3 loop spans 18 amino acids. CDR3 nucleotides: TGTGCCAGCAGTGAAGCGCTTCCGGCAGCCGGTAGCAATCAGCCCCAGCATTTT. Its protein is CASSEALPAAGSNQPQHF.